The clone carrying this TCR beta chain has only a few counts. Its specificity is not known. This specimen belongs to a study of beta chain features in type 1 diabetes. The study, taken as a whole, reports: Fewer junction insertions and more nucleotide deletions appeared in type 1 diabetes patients. Sampled from patients, naive, central memory and Treg TCRB repertoires appeared more similar than those sampled from healthy donors.

Every bit of the isolated RNA underwent reverse transcription, so sequencing read expressed TCRB transcripts. Repertoires were generated with immunoSEQ multiplex PCR, while TCRdb's copy carries only in-frame clones and drops some. The sample includes 200,000 to 250,000 clones, about 14% of them seen just once. There are 16 residues in the CDR3. With V trimmed by 2 bases and J by 5 bases, 9 bases remained unmatched. The germline V gene encodes CDR1 SGHTA and CDR2 FQGNSA. This receptor was taken from a woman aged 40 to 49 in good health. Sequenced input: naive CD4+ T cells from blood. The chain links TRBV7-2 to TRBJ2-5; 9 bases align to TRBD2. The CDR3 DNA sequence: TGTGCCAGCAGCTTACCGCGGGGGGGTCGTGGGGAGACCCAGTACTTC. Translated: CASSLPRGGRGETQYF.